The source of this T cell receptor (beta chain) is a study of T cells expressing NK-cell markers. Study information: Sequencing of TCR beta repertoires drew on sorted CD3+CD56+NKG2C+, CD3+CD56+NKG2C- and CD3+CD56-NKG2C+ T cells. The study, taken as a whole, reports: CD8+ T cells in more than five donors included dominant NKG2C+ clonotypes at 1.0-7.0%.

With UMIs, 5'RACE template switching was used to make TCR beta cDNA. After re-calling the 5' RACE reads, TCRdb lists one entry per CDR3 protein, DNA absent. This sample's clone table lists about 260,000 distinct CDR3 sequences. CDR1 and CDR2 (germline): KGHSH, LQKENI. The CDR3 contains 14 residues. With respect to this clonotype: Its target is unknown.

What was sequenced was blood T cells: a sorted CD56 or NKG2C T cell subset, CD4+ or CD8+ T cells, or bulk PBMC T cells (not recorded which). The chain is built from TRBV18 and TRBJ2-1; TCRdb proposes TRBD2, but this gene call is untestable without DNA. This clonotype was sampled from a man younger than 30 in good health. The CDR3 reads CASSRGTSGQGQFF.